The T cell receptor (beta chain) under discussion was sequenced for a study of blood T cell repertoires in COVID-19 (dated by TCRdb to the early 2020s). With respect to the entire study: Samples from collaborators originated in the United States, Italy and Spain and spanned both the acute and convalescent phases of COVID-19. Nearly every sample came with metadata listing a de-identified subject ID, COVID-19 status, age in years and sex. Samples were obtained from the ongoing ImmuneRACE study (first 160 participants) and from roughly 1,300 subjects provided by 6 global collaborators. Deeply sampled blood TCRbeta repertoires from subjects exposed to, actively infected with, or recovered from COVID-19 were included in the dataset. Where available, HLA class I and class II types were obtained from metadata supplied by the sample provider rather than from assay-based typing. The prospective study material was composed of cDNA or gDNA derived from T cells, B-cell-depleted T cells, or PBMCs. The repertoires were released in a freely available public database meant as a resource for research on the immune response to SARS-CoV-2. Overall study outcomes, separate from this receptor: The quantity of clinical and demographic metadata differed by source and by participant and was supplied without curation.

The CDR3 measures 18 amino acids from cysteine to phenylalanine. Solely the CDR3 DNA is kept, with 54 bases framed from the first base. For CDR1 and CDR2, the germline V gene lists SNHLY and FYNNEI. Unmatched junction bases come to 17, with V trimmed by 6 bases and J by 3 bases. The collaborating institutions used their own protocols to collect whole blood in K2EDTA tubes. For TCRbeta analysis, collaborators shipped samples as frozen whole blood, isolated PBMCs, or DNA extracted from either of those sample types. On this clone itself: Its antigen remains undetermined. Base-call qualities are not available, and no considerably larger clone is one nucleotide away.

The immunoSEQ Assay, a bias-controlled multiplex PCR, was used to amplify TCRbeta CDR3 regions from genomic DNA. The original pipeline was this. The number of nucleated cells in each sample was estimated from the amplification of reference gene primers within the assay. Sequence reads were collapsed and filtered to measure the absolute abundance of every unique TCRbeta CDR3 rearrangement. For each sample, productive Simpson clonality was calculated as the square root of Simpson's diversity index across productive rearrangements. As stored in TCRdb, this immuneACCESS dataset retains in-frame rearrangements with V and J assigned. A fraction of the clones does not appear; measured against another copy, unresolved V genes explain less than half of the discrepancy, and the remainder lacks a known reason. Clonal size and the V and J genes are those of that table, whereas D and trimming came from the DNA. This sample is represented by some 96,000 clones; roughly 80% of them were singletons. The ten largest clones represent around 15% of the sample.

The TCR was taken from a man aged 45-65 years with active or convalescent COVID-19. The specimen was peripheral blood. Rearrangement joined TRBV2 to TRBJ2-3, with TRBD2 identical over 8 junction bases. The base sequence is TGTGCCAGCAGCAAAATCGGACTAGCTGGGGGTAGAACAGATACGCAGTATTTT. The resulting protein is CASSKIGLAGGRTDTQYF.